This T cell receptor (beta chain) was identified during a study of CD8 T cells in Susac syndrome (dated by TCRdb to the late 2010s). With respect to the entire study: The study used repertoire sequencing to test whether antigen drove CD8+ T cell activation and differentiation in Susac syndrome. CD8+ T cell repertoire clonality was compared between eleven to twelve healthy donors, around 14 Susac syndrome patients and 15 multiple sclerosis patients.

On the study overall, not on this receptor specifically: The TCR sequencing and HLA analysis was acknowledged to have included a relatively small number of individuals.

In the case of this clonotype: What this receptor recognizes is not known. No per-base quality is available; no much larger clone lies one base away.

RNA was extracted using the RNeasy kit, and roughly 0.5 to 1 ug of the RNA was reverse transcribed with random hexamers. TCR beta CDR3 regions were amplified with the immunoSEQ multiplex PCR assay covering 54 Vbeta and 13 Jbeta segments. To correct PCR amplification bias, a synthetic template baseline was used for both primer optimization and computational correction. The study's own analysis went as follows. Only productive sequences were kept, with reads annotated to V, D and J genes according to IMGT and analyzed in immunoSEQ Analyzer. To calculate clonality, Shannon entropy was normalized by log2 of the number of productive unique sequences and then subtracted from one. For each patient and control, public and private clones were evaluated within the 100 most prevalent clones. Clones were defined as Susac-specific if absent from the healthy and MS cohorts, from roughly 1,100 published viral clones and from other ImmuneACCESS disease sequences. TCRdb reworked the public reads: Q25 trimming with fastp, MiXCR clone assembly, productive beta chains retained. CDR3 protein sequences are deduplicated, and each keeps its most common genes and DNA. None of the V and J calls come from the authors' own analysis; TCRdb made them. The sample table holds around 140,000 distinct CDR3 sequences, of which 80% were seen once. The ten largest clones take up roughly 0.5% of the sample.

Peripheral blood CD8+ and CD4+ T cells from healthy donors, Susac syndrome patients and multiple sclerosis patients were profiled by high-throughput TCR beta sequencing. The multiple sclerosis controls were treatment-naive patients who had stable or active relapsing-remitting disease and met the revised McDonald criteria. Bulk CD8+ and CD4+ T cells were purified by magnetic negative isolation, whereas CD8+ TEMRA cells were enriched by FACS. Blood was collected in EDTA tubes and processed within 24 hours, with PBMCs isolated through density gradient centrifugation. PBMCs destined for TCR sequencing were cryopreserved in liquid nitrogen and later thawed in a 37 °C water bath. Purity of sorted or isolated CD4+, CD8+ and CD8+ TEMRA cells was at least 90%. The specimen sequenced was CD8+ T cells from PBMCs. The sequence derives from a human donor with multiple sclerosis.

In nucleotide form, the sequence is TGCGCCAGCAGCCAAGACACCAGATTCTCCTACAATGAGCAGTTCTTC. The encoded protein is CASSQDTRFSYNEQFF. This chain is built from TRBV4-1 and TRBJ2-1; no D segment can be confidently identified. The germline ends are 9 bases apart after V is trimmed by 0 bases and J by 0 bases. The cysteine opens and the phenylalanine closes a CDR3 of 16 amino acids. The DNA shown is the 48-base CDR3, in frame from base 1. The germline V gene specifies MGHRA as CDR1 and YSYEKL as CDR2.